Following are 7 T cell receptor beta chains from one sample sequenced in a study of T-cell reconstitution after alpha-beta-depleted transplantation in children (dated by TCRdb to the mid-2010s). The library was obtained by PCR. This sample was sequenced with an Illumina HiSeq 2500. TCR libraries were prepared with molecular barcoding, using unique molecular identifiers to normalize TCRbeta repertoire quantification. Using fastp at Q25 and MiXCR, TCRdb reprocessed the public reads and kept productive beta chains. Identical CDR3 proteins give one entry, which carries the most common genes and DNA. For this sample the table gives fewer than 450,000 distinct CDR3 sequences, of which about a sixth were detected only once. The ten largest clones represent about 41% of the sample. Per the publication, the treatment or condition label means: allogeneic hematopoietic cell transplantation with graft depleted of TCRalphabeta T cells and CD19 B cells.

Sequences were derived from PBMCs, mostly from graft donor cells, sampled 360 days after TCRalphabeta/CD19-depleted stem cell transplant. The origin of the receptors is a male patient between 2 and 9 years old who had a stem cell transplant for acute lymphoblastic leukemia, so the T cells may come from the graft donor.

The chain joins TRBV6-1 to TRBJ2-3, with 14 nucleotides matching TRBD2. In germline, CDR1 is MNHNS, CDR2 SASEGT. The J segment lost 5 bases and the V segment lost 6 bases, leaving 4 bases of the junction unmatched. The CDR3 contains 15 residues. The CDR3 sequence: CASSPGLAGVDTQYF. The CDR3 DNA reads as TGTGCCAGCAGCCCGGGACTAGCGGGAGTAGATACGCAGTATTTT.

This clonotype was seen many times. The chain carries TRBV5-5 and TRBJ2-3; 14 positions match TRBD2. There are 18 residues in the CDR3. The V segment lost 4 bases and the J segment 6 bases; nucleotides outside the gene matches: 13. Germline CDR1 SGHKS, CDR2 YYEKEE (reference sequence). CDR3 residues: CASSPGLAGAFLYDTQYF. For the CDR3, the DNA is TGTGCCAGCAGCCCGGGACTAGCGGGAGCTTTCTTATATGATACGCAGTATTTT.

The V call is TRBV5-6, the J call TRBJ2-5, with D uncertain. There are 13 residues in the CDR3. Trimming shortened V by 0 bases and J by 5 bases, and 8 bases separated the two germline ends. The germline CDR1 and CDR2 sequences are SGHDT and YYEEEE. Here the CDR3 DNA reads TGTGCCAGCAGCTTGGGGGTGGTGGAGACCCAGTACTTC. This gives the protein CASSLGVVETQYF.

This clonotype was seen a few times. The chain uses TRBV6-1 and TRBJ2-1, with D uncertain. The CDR3 runs to 15 residues. V lost 6 bases to trimming and J lost 0 bases, with 12 bases between them. Germline V gives CDR1 MNHNS, CDR2 SASEGT. The CDR3 DNA is TGTGCCAGCAGCTCAGCGAGGAGCTCCTACAATGAGCAGTTCTTC. Translating it yields CASSSARSSYNEQFF.

This clonotype came up many times. The gene calls are TRBV29-1 and TRBJ1-1, with 10 bases identical to TRBD1. Germline V gene data show CDR1 as SQVTM and CDR2 as ANQGSEA. With 7 bases clipped from V and 1 base from J, the junction kept 6 bases outside the gene matches. The length of the CDR3 is 14 residues. Here the CDR3 reads CSALRDRGNTEAFF. DNA of the CDR3: TGCAGCGCCCTCCGGGACAGGGGGAACACTGAAGCTTTCTTT.

This clonotype was counted only a few times. The V and J genes are TRBV5-6 and TRBJ2-5; the D is unclear. The CDR3 length is 14 residues. CDR1 and CDR2 (germline): SGHDT, YYEEEE. The germline V and J ends were trimmed by 4 bases and 1 base, with 11 bases remaining between them. As DNA, the CDR3 is TGTGCCAGCAGCCTGTACAGTCCCCAAGAGACCCAGTACTTC. Its translation is CASSLYSPQETQYF.

The V and J genes are TRBV9 and TRBJ2-5; 10 nucleotides align to TRBD1. From germline, CDR1 is SGDLS and CDR2 YYNGEE. The V gene end was trimmed by 2 bases and the J gene end by 7 bases; junction bases not matched to a gene: 8. This CDR3 has 15 residues. The CDR3 bases are TGTGCCAGCAGCGTCCGGGACAGGGGATCAAGGACCCAGTACTTC. Protein sequence: CASSVRDRGSRTQYF. The full variable domain, with the rest looked up from reference TRBV9 and TRBJ2-5, is DSGVTQTPKHLITATGQRVTLRCSPRSGDLSVYWYQQSLDQGLQFLIQYYNGEERAKGNILERFSAQQFPDLHSELNLSSLELGDSALYFCASSVRDRGSRTQYFGPGTRLLVL.